The rows below give T cell receptor beta chains drawn from one sample of a study of cytomegalovirus exposure and HLA in healthy donors. Assay: immunoSEQ multiplex PCR; the TCRdb copy retains only in-frame clones and omits some. This table has around 100,000 clones, roughly 79% appearing once. Specimen: PBMCs. These receptor sequences come from a woman aged 40 to 49 in good health and CMV-seronegative. The CDR3 runs from the conserved cysteine through the conserved F or W. A D gene is named only where the DNA matches it firmly.

d_gene: TRBD1
j_gene: TRBJ2-1
v_gene: TRBV5-1
CDR3aa: CASSFTWPGQGRNEQFF

d_gene: -
j_gene: TRBJ1-2
v_gene: TRBV6-5
CDR3aa: CASRVSPNYGYTF

d_gene: TRBD2
j_gene: TRBJ2-7
v_gene: TRBV10-3
CDR3aa: CAIRGDGGGSGEQYF

d_gene: TRBD2
j_gene: TRBJ2-3
v_gene: TRBV27
CDR3aa: CASSFRAGTSGMVADTQYF

d_gene: TRBD2
j_gene: TRBJ2-5
v_gene: TRBV27
CDR3aa: CASSLTGRASGRRETQYF

d_gene: TRBD2
j_gene: TRBJ2-7
v_gene: TRBV6-5
CDR3aa: CASSLRLAGAYEQYF

d_gene: -
j_gene: TRBJ2-3
v_gene: TRBV11-3
CDR3aa: CASSLGGLDTQYF

d_gene: -
j_gene: TRBJ2-3
v_gene: TRBV5-1
CDR3aa: CASREGLAQDTQYF

d_gene: TRBD1
j_gene: TRBJ2-7
v_gene: TRBV6-1
CDR3aa: CASSGSTGSYEQYF

d_gene: TRBD2
j_gene: TRBJ2-1
v_gene: TRBV4-1
CDR3aa: CASSQALAGLAVNEQFF

d_gene: -
j_gene: TRBJ1-2
v_gene: TRBV30
CDR3aa: CAWTPDGQNYGYTF

d_gene: TRBD2
j_gene: TRBJ2-7
v_gene: TRBV28
CDR3aa: CASRLGASGVGPTKYF

d_gene: TRBD1
j_gene: TRBJ1-2
v_gene: TRBV11-1
CDR3aa: CASSPGQGETF

d_gene: -
j_gene: TRBJ1-1
v_gene: TRBV30
CDR3aa: CAWKRSNTEAFF

d_gene: TRBD2
j_gene: TRBJ2-7
v_gene: TRBV19
CDR3aa: CASSGLAGALGYEQYF

d_gene: -
j_gene: TRBJ2-1
v_gene: TRBV10-3
CDR3aa: CAISENSRQGHNEQFF

d_gene: -
j_gene: TRBJ2-2
v_gene: TRBV30
CDR3aa: CACIEGGPGELFF

d_gene: -
j_gene: TRBJ2-4
v_gene: TRBV7-9
CDR3aa: CASSDQGAKNIQYF

d_gene: -
j_gene: TRBJ1-6
v_gene: TRBV10-2
CDR3aa: CASRKIQGGGNSPLHF

d_gene: -
j_gene: TRBJ1-1
v_gene: TRBV6-5
CDR3aa: CASSYSRENTEAFF

d_gene: TRBD2
j_gene: TRBJ2-1
v_gene: TRBV27
CDR3aa: CASSSSGRSQFF

d_gene: -
j_gene: TRBJ2-7
v_gene: TRBV18
CDR3aa: CASSPRNRSWEQYF

d_gene: -
j_gene: TRBJ1-1
v_gene: TRBV30
CDR3aa: CAWSQSNTEAFF

d_gene: TRBD1
j_gene: TRBJ2-4
v_gene: TRBV5-4
CDR3aa: CASSTGGAEWYKNIQYF

d_gene: -
j_gene: TRBJ2-2
v_gene: TRBV7-9
CDR3aa: CSSSLPAGELFF

d_gene: -
j_gene: TRBJ2-3
v_gene: TRBV7-3
CDR3aa: CASSRGSPDTQYF

d_gene: TRBD1
j_gene: TRBJ2-1
v_gene: TRBV11-2
CDR3aa: CASSLGQDSSNEQFF

d_gene: -
j_gene: TRBJ1-1
v_gene: TRBV20-1
CDR3aa: CSAYQGRAFF

d_gene: TRBD1
j_gene: TRBJ1-1
v_gene: TRBV7-9
CDR3aa: CSSSSLQGTNTEAFF

d_gene: -
j_gene: TRBJ1-1
v_gene: TRBV10-1
CDR3aa: CASSEAGASGEAFF

d_gene: -
j_gene: TRBJ2-5
v_gene: TRBV7-7
CDR3aa: CASSRQKTSVETQYF

d_gene: -
j_gene: TRBJ2-7
v_gene: TRBV7-9
CDR3aa: CSSSLQGYEQYF

d_gene: TRBD2
j_gene: TRBJ2-7
v_gene: TRBV6-1
CDR3aa: CASSEVRGLASYEQYF

d_gene: TRBD2
j_gene: TRBJ2-1
v_gene: TRBV28
CDR3aa: CASSTTTSGTYNEQFF

d_gene: -
j_gene: TRBJ1-6
v_gene: TRBV13
CDR3aa: CASSFRGLDTQSSYNSPLHF

d_gene: TRBD2
j_gene: TRBJ2-7
v_gene: TRBV5-1
CDR3aa: CASSLGTSGGYEQYF

d_gene: TRBD1
j_gene: TRBJ1-1
v_gene: TRBV4-2
CDR3aa: CASSQEKGANTEAFF

d_gene: -
j_gene: TRBJ1-4
v_gene: TRBV7-9
CDR3aa: CSSSHIGQTHPEKLFF

d_gene: -
j_gene: TRBJ1-1
v_gene: TRBV6-5
CDR3aa: CASSYSRQLNTEAFF

d_gene: TRBD1
j_gene: TRBJ2-1
v_gene: TRBV19
CDR3aa: CAGGQGAGNEQFF